Presented here are 10 T cell receptor beta chains from one specimen sequenced in a study of blood T cell repertoires in COVID-19. The table came from immunoSEQ multiplex PCR; TCRdb's copy has only in-frame clones and leaves some out. Of about 140,000 clones listed, around 81% were seen once; the top ten hold under 5%. The sample was peripheral blood. Every receptor here comes from a woman aged 55-70 years with acute or convalescent COVID-19.

The V gene is TRBV4-1, the J gene TRBJ1-6; D uncertain. Germline V gene data show CDR1 as MGHRA and CDR2 as YSYEKL. Trimming cost V 1 base and J 10 bases, with 17 bases left between them. The CDR3 extends over 16 amino acids. The CDR3 is CASSQVGRELNSPLHF. The CDR3 nucleotides read TGCGCCAGCAGCCAAGTCGGACGGGAGTTAAACTCACCCCTCCACTTT.

The chain is built from TRBV4-1 and TRBJ2-5; D is perhaps TRBD2 (6 bases). CDR3 size: 14 residues. The V and J ends lost 0 bases and 5 bases respectively, with 10 bases between them. Germline V gene sequence: CDR1 MGHRA, CDR2 YSYEKL. CDR3 in amino acids: CASSQDGLAETQYF. CDR3 sequence (DNA): TGCGCCAGCAGCCAAGACGGGCTAGCGGAGACCCAGTACTTC.

J is TRBJ2-1 and V is TRBV30, with D maybe TRBD2 (6 bases). Germline CDR1 GTSNPN, CDR2 SVGIG (reference sequence). The V end was cut by 1 base, the J end by 4 bases, with 14 bases between. The CDR3 extends over 15 amino acids. In DNA, the CDR3 is TGTGCCTGGAGTGCCCGGCGGGGACTGTACAATGAGCAGTTCTTC. Protein product: CAWSARRGLYNEQFF. Based on the CDR3 plus reference TRBV30 and TRBJ2-1, the full variable domain is SQTIHQWPATLVQPVGSPLSLECTVEGTSNPNLYWYRQAAGRGLQLLFYSVGIGQISSEVPQNLSASRPQDRQFILSSKKLLLSDSGFYLCAWSARRGLYNEQFFGPGTRLTVL.

This chain joins TRBV9 and TRBJ2-5, with D perhaps matching TRBD2 (6 bases). CDR1 and CDR2 from the germline V gene are SGDLS and YYNGEE. Trimming left V 2 bases short and J 1 base short, with 9 bases between. This CDR3 region has 14 residues. The CDR3 reads CASSVGDSQETQYF. Written as DNA, the CDR3 is TGTGCCAGCAGCGTGGGGGACTCCCAAGAGACCCAGTACTTC.

The chain employs TRBV15 and TRBJ2-5; D possibly corresponds to TRBD2 (5 bases). Germline CDR1 is LNHNV and CDR2 is YYDKDF (reference sequence). Trimming shortened V by 0 bases and J by 2 bases, and 10 bases separated the two germline ends. There are 15 residues in the CDR3. For the CDR3, the DNA is TGTGCCACCAGCAGAGACAGACTACCGCAAGAGACCCAGTACTTC. Its translation is CATSRDRLPQETQYF.

In its sample, this clone was seen once. The chain couples TRBV7-2 to TRBJ1-6; D is unclear. The CDR3 has 14 amino acids. Germline values: CDR1 SGHTA, CDR2 FQGNSA. The germline V and J ends were trimmed by 1 base and 13 bases, with 14 bases remaining between them. CDR3 amino acids: CASSLGYLERPLHF. The CDR3 DNA reads as TGTGCCAGCAGCTTAGGCTATCTCGAGCGGCCCCTCCACTTT.

This clone was seen just once. The chain is built from TRBV4-2 and TRBJ2-1; 7 bases align to TRBD2. The CDR3 runs to 17 residues. CDR1 and CDR2 (germline): LGHNA, YNFKEQ. The trim removed 0 bases at V and 4 bases at J, leaving 9 bases unmatched. The CDR3, as DNA: TGTGCCAGCAGCCAAGATGGCGGGAGAAGGGTTTACAATGAGCAGTTCTTC. It translates to CASSQDGGRRVYNEQFF.

This rearrangement joins TRBV28 to TRBJ2-1; TRBD1 agrees at 8 bases. V lost 5 bases and J lost 5; bases outside the gene matches: 5. This CDR3 spans 14 amino acids. Germline V lookup: CDR1 MDHEN, CDR2 SYDVKM. CDR3 residues: CASSHLTGDNEQFF. The CDR3, as DNA: TGTGCCAGCAGTCACCTGACAGGGGACAATGAGCAGTTCTTC.

The chain employs TRBV5-1 and TRBJ1-1; 8 bases agree with TRBD1. The V and J ends lost 6 bases and 5 bases, in that order; junction bases with no gene match: 9. Germline V gives CDR1 SGHRS, CDR2 YFSETQ. This CDR3 contains 14 residues. This CDR3 reads CASTMDREGTEAFF. CDR3 nucleotide sequence: TGCGCCAGCACTATGGACAGGGAGGGAACTGAAGCTTTCTTT.

To note about this clone: This may be a read error: a much more frequent sequence differs by one nucleotide. The chain uses TRBV6-5 and TRBJ2-7; tentative D call: TRBD1 (5 bases). CDR1 is MNHEY and CDR2 is SVGAGI in the germline V gene. The CDR3 runs to 13 residues. CDR3 DNA: TGTGCCGGCAGTCAGACAGATTACTACGAGCAGTACTTC. Translation: CAGSQTDYYEQYF.